The 27 T cell receptor beta chains given below trace back to one sample, sequenced in a study of CD8+CD57+ T cells in acquired aplastic anemia. Profiling that covered TCR beta VDJ and CDR3 relied on genomic DNA as its template. TCRdb re-called the reads through MiXCR, storing one row per CDR3 protein. There are about 290,000 distinct CDR3 sequences in the sample; about three fifths occur only once, and 1.3% lies in the top ten. All patients picked for sequencing had shown, by flow cytometry, an expansion of CD8+CD57+ cells. Sequencing was carried out using sorted CD4+, CD8+, or CD8+CD57+ T cells (not recorded which) from PBMCs. These receptors came from a human donor with aplastic anemia.

This clonotype was seen ten or more times. The rearrangement uses TRBV24-1 and TRBJ2-7; 11 positions agree with TRBD1. This CDR3 contains 15 residues. Germline assignment: CDR1 KGHDR and CDR2 SFDVKD. V trimming: 3 bases; J trimming: 7 bases; junction bases outside the gene matches: 7. Here the CDR3 reads CATSDRTGGAGEQYF. In DNA form, the CDR3 reads TGTGCCACCAGTGATAGGACAGGGGGCGCGGGGGAGCAGTACTTC.

The J gene is TRBJ2-7, the V gene TRBV5-6, with 7 positions matching TRBD1. This CDR3 has 15 amino acids. Trimming cost V 4 bases and J 3 bases; bases outside gene matches: 10. The germline gives CDR1 SGHDT, CDR2 YYEEEE. The CDR3 bases are TGTGCCAGCAGCGCTCACCGGGACAGATACTACGAGCAGTACTTC. Its translation is CASSAHRDRYYEQYF.

This clonotype appeared many times. The chain combines TRBV9 with TRBJ2-7; D is perhaps TRBD1 (6 bases). Germline CDR1 SGDLS, CDR2 YYNGEE. This CDR3 has 15 residues. Trimming left V 4 bases short and J 7 bases short, with 21 bases between. The CDR3 loop reads CASSLGDNSLREQYF. Here the CDR3 DNA reads TGTGCCAGCAGCCTCGGGGACAATTCCCTACGAGAGCAGTACTTC.

The rearrangement uses TRBV5-1 and TRBJ2-7; 9 bases fit TRBD1. Germline values: CDR1 SGHRS, CDR2 YFSETQ. The CDR3 has 16 amino acids. The junction had 16 bases not matched to a gene; V was cut back by 3 bases and J by 9 bases. Here the CDR3 reads CASSSSQRDRVGGQYF. The CDR3 DNA reads as TGCGCCAGCAGCTCCTCACAACGGGACAGGGTAGGGGGGCAGTACTTC.

This clonotype was detected many times. The chain combines TRBV2 with TRBJ2-1; 7 bases fit TRBD2. V lost 7 bases to trimming and J lost 6 bases; unmatched junction nucleotides: 9. Looked up from germline, CDR1 is SNHLY and CDR2 is FYNNEI. The CDR3 extends over 14 amino acids. CDR3 DNA sequence: TGTGCCAGCACCCAGGAGGCTAGCGGCAATGAGCAGTTCTTC. Protein: CASTQEASGNEQFF.

This clonotype was recorded at least ten times. The J gene is TRBJ1-5, the V gene TRBV25-1, with 8 positions matching TRBD1. CDR3 length equals 20 residues. The V gene's germline CDR1 is MGHDK and CDR2 SYGVNS. The V segment lost 2 bases and the J segment 3 bases; nucleotides outside the gene matches: 18. Here the CDR3 reads CASSEPGQVDQSKVNQPQHF. CDR3 DNA: TGTGCCAGCAGTGAACCGGGACAGGTCGACCAAAGCAAGGTCAATCAGCCCCAGCATTTT.

The chain combines TRBV15 with TRBJ1-2; no definite D call. Trimming removed 1 base from V and 6 bases from J, with 12 bases in between. The CDR3 length is 14 residues. Germline CDR1 and CDR2: LNHNV and YYDKDF (reference sequence). The CDR3 bases are TGTGCCACCAGCAGAGGGGAAGTAGTGGATGGCTACACCTTC. Translation gives CATSRGEVVDGYTF. The full variable domain, in which reference TRBV15 and TRBJ1-2 provide the parts outside the CDR3, is DAMVIQNPRYQVTQFGKPVTLSCSQTLNHNVMYWYQQKSSQAPKLLFHYYDKDFNNEADTPDNFQSRRPNTSFCFLDIRSPGLGDTAMYLCATSRGEVVDGYTFGSGTRLTVV.

This clonotype was found many times. V and J are TRBV25-1 and TRBJ1-3; TRBD1 might be the D (5 bases). Trimming pared 6 bases from V and 1 base from J, leaving 10 bases between. The CDR3 loop spans 14 amino acids. CDR1 and CDR2 (germline): MGHDK, SYGVNS. CDR3 DNA: TGTGCCAGCAGAGGGGAGACGTCTGGAAACACCATATATTTT. Its protein product is CASRGETSGNTIYF.

The chain recombines TRBV11-2 with TRBJ2-1; D might be TRBD1 (6 bases). Deletions cut 1 base from V and 7 bases from J, with 11 bases between. The CDR3 loop spans 14 amino acids. Germline loops: CDR1 SGHAT, CDR2 FQNNGV. As DNA, the CDR3 is TGTGCCAGCAGCTTAGCCGGGACACTTAATGAGCAGTTCTTC. Its translation: CASSLAGTLNEQFF. Full variable domain (rest looked up from reference TRBV11-2 and TRBJ2-1): EAGVAQSPRYKIIEKRQSVAFWCNPISGHATLYWYQQILGQGPKLLIQFQNNGVVDDSQLPKDRFSAERLKGVDSTLKIQPAKLEDSAVYLCASSLAGTLNEQFFGPGTRLTVL.

This clonotype was seen only a few times. The rearrangement joins TRBV10-2 to TRBJ2-5; 8 bases map to TRBD1. CDR3 length: 15 residues. Per the germline V gene, CDR1 is WSHSY and CDR2 is SAAADI. Trimming took 3 bases from V and 4 from J; bases not matched to a gene: 7. Here the CDR3 reads CASSDSRGLGETQYF. CDR3 nucleotides: TGCGCCAGCAGTGATTCCAGGGGGCTTGGAGAGACCCAGTACTTC.

This chain links TRBV9 with TRBJ1-2, with 7 bases fitting TRBD1. Germline CDR1 and CDR2: SGDLS and YYNGEE. The CDR3 has 13 residues. With V trimmed by 0 bases and J by 13 bases, 9 bases remained unmatched. In DNA form, the CDR3 reads TGTGCCAGCAGCGTAGAGGCAGGGGGAGCAGCCACCTTC. It encodes CASSVEAGGAATF.

This clonotype was counted only a few times. The chain carries TRBV12-3 or TRBV12-4 and TRBJ2-7; 9 positions match TRBD2. J gave up 6 bases and V 5 bases, and 11 bases lay outside the gene matches. CDR3 length: 15 residues. CDR3 in amino acids: CASSLERGALREQYF. The CDR3, as DNA: TGTGCCAGCAGTCTCGAGCGGGGGGCACTTCGCGAGCAGTACTTC.

The chain couples TRBV25-1 to TRBJ1-1; D may be TRBD1 (5 bases). Trimming cost V 5 bases and J 5 bases, with 12 bases left between them. The CDR3 sequence is 13 residues long. From germline, CDR1 is MGHDK and CDR2 SYGVNS. The CDR3 loop is CASSLGEGTEAFF. The CDR3, as DNA: TGTGCCAGCAGTCTTGGGGAGGGGACTGAAGCTTTCTTT.

This clonotype was observed a few times. This chain links TRBV7-8 with TRBJ2-7; TRBD1 is a possible D gene (6 bases). The CDR3 is 13 amino acids. The germline gives CDR1 SGHVS, CDR2 FQNEAQ. V shed 0 bases and J shed 6 bases, with 9 bases lying between them. CDR3 protein: CASSLAGAAEQYF. The CDR3 coding sequence is TGTGCCAGCAGCTTAGCGGGGGCTGCCGAGCAGTACTTC.

In this sample, this clonotype turned up a few times. The CDR3 bases are TGTGCCATCAGTGAGTCGCCTATAGGGGATACGCAGTATTTT. It yields the protein CAISESPIGDTQYF. V usage is TRBV10-3 and J usage is TRBJ2-3, with D unresolved. V was clipped by 0 bases and J by 6 bases, with 10 bases between them. Per the germline V gene, CDR1 is ENHRY and CDR2 is SYGVKD. This CDR3 region has 14 residues.

The chain links TRBV24-1 to TRBJ2-5; 11 bases map to TRBD1. V gave up 3 bases and J gave up 0 bases; unmatched junction bases: 11. The CDR3 extends over 19 amino acids. From germline, CDR1 is KGHDR and CDR2 SFDVKD. The CDR3 here is CATSDTGQGAQHYQETQYF. The CDR3 DNA sequence: TGTGCCACCAGTGATACCGGACAGGGGGCTCAACATTACCAAGAGACCCAGTACTTC.

This clonotype has a count of ten or more. The chain employs TRBV24-1 and TRBJ2-4; 14 nucleotides match TRBD2. Losses at the gene ends were 8 bases for V and 2 bases for J; bases not matched to a gene: 13. From germline, CDR1 is KGHDR and CDR2 SFDVKD. The CDR3 length is 19 residues. CDR3 in DNA: TGTGCCACCACCGGGACTAGCGGGAGTTCGGCGGTCCCCAAAAACATTCAGTACTTC. The encoded protein is CATTGTSGSSAVPKNIQYF.

This clonotype showed up many times. This sequence joins TRBV5-1 and TRBJ2-2; 7 bases match TRBD2. Germline V gives CDR1 SGHRS, CDR2 YFSETQ. V shed 1 base, J shed 2 bases, and the junction held 5 bases outside the gene matches. The length of the CDR3 is 16 residues. For the CDR3, the DNA is TGCGCCAGCAGCTTGCATGGCGGGAGTAACACCGGGGAGCTGTTTTTT. As protein: CASSLHGGSNTGELFF.

Only a few counts were recorded for this clonotype. V gene TRBV20-1 combines with J gene TRBJ2-7, with D unresolved. V lost 3 bases to trimming and J lost 3 bases, with 12 bases between them. The CDR3 has 13 amino acids. CDR1 DFQATT and CDR2 SNEGSKA come from the germline V gene (reference sequence). The CDR3 sequence: CSASDTRVYEQYF. The CDR3 DNA is TGCAGTGCTAGCGACACACGGGTCTACGAGCAGTACTTC.

The chain uses TRBV20-1 and TRBJ2-5; D is possibly TRBD1 (6 bases). This CDR3 has 14 amino acids. CDR1 and CDR2 (germline): DFQATT, SNEGSKA (reference sequence). The germline V and J ends were trimmed by 3 bases and 2 bases, with 13 bases remaining between them. The CDR3 coding sequence is TGCAGTGCTAGGATGGACAGTTTTCAAGAGACCCAGTACTTC. Protein product: CSARMDSFQETQYF.

This clonotype was counted many times. The chain couples TRBV10-1 to TRBJ1-5; no definite D call. Germline V gene data show CDR1 as WNHNN and CDR2 as SYGVQD (reference sequence). Deletions cut 3 bases from V and 4 bases from J, with 7 bases between. The CDR3 is 13 residues long. The CDR3 sequence is CASSDKRNQPQHF. The CDR3 DNA follows: TGCGCCAGCAGTGACAAGAGAAATCAGCCCCAGCATTTT.

This clonotype has a handful of counts. CDR3 DNA: TGCGCCAGCAGCCAACCGACTAGCGGGAAAACAGATACGCAGTATTTT. Translating gives CASSQPTSGKTDTQYF. This sequence joins TRBV4-1 and TRBJ2-3; 11 nucleotides line up with TRBD2. Germline CDR1 is MGHRA and CDR2 is YSYEKL. The CDR3 covers 16 residues. The J segment lost 3 bases and the V segment lost 2 bases, leaving 4 bases of the junction unmatched.

V is TRBV24-1 and J is TRBJ2-5, with D maybe TRBD2 (5 bases). V was cut by 4 bases and J by 1 base, with 6 bases left in between. The CDR3 runs 13 residues. Per the germline V gene, CDR1 is KGHDR and CDR2 is SFDVKD. CDR3: CATSEGSQETQYF. DNA for the CDR3: TGTGCCACCAGTGAAGGGAGCCAAGAGACCCAGTACTTC.

This clonotype was recorded many times. The gene calls are TRBV6-5 and TRBJ2-3; D gene ambiguous. There are 12 residues in the CDR3. Trimming left V 8 bases short and J 1 base short, with 7 bases between. Germline V gives CDR1 MNHEY, CDR2 SVGAGI. The DNA of the CDR3 is TGTGCCAGCTCGTGGGGCACAGATACGCAGTATTTT. Encoded protein: CASSWGTDTQYF.

This clonotype was found a few times. As DNA, the CDR3 is TGTGCCAGCAGCTTGGGGACAGTGCCAACTAATGAAAAACTGTTTTTT. It specifies CASSLGTVPTNEKLFF. V and J are TRBV5-4 and TRBJ1-4; D may be TRBD1 (6 bases). CDR3 length: 16 residues. Trimming cost V 0 bases and J 0 bases, with 9 bases left between them. Germline-derived CDR1 and CDR2 are SGHNT and YYREEE (reference sequence). Drawing the rest from reference TRBV5-4 and TRBJ1-4, the complete variable domain is ETGVTQSPTHLIKTRGQQVTLRCSSQSGHNTVSWYQQALGQGPQFIFQYYREEENGRGNFPPRFSGLQFPNYSSELNVNALELDDSALYLCASSLGTVPTNEKLFFGSGTQLSVL.

V gene TRBV10-3 combines with J gene TRBJ1-2; 8 nucleotides match TRBD1. Germline assignment: CDR1 ENHRY and CDR2 SYGVKD. This CDR3 has 15 amino acids. The junction had 17 bases not matched to a gene; V was cut back by 11 bases and J by 6 bases. The CDR3 spells CAYAGAGGADHGYTF. CDR3 DNA sequence: TGTGCCTACGCCGGGGCAGGGGGCGCAGATCATGGCTACACCTTC.

This clonotype was seen a single time. The chain couples TRBV20-1 to TRBJ1-2; tentative D call: TRBD1 (5 bases). V was cut by 6 bases and J by 4 bases, with 12 bases left in between. CDR1 DFQATT and CDR2 SNEGSKA come from the germline V gene (reference sequence). There are 12 residues in the CDR3. The CDR3 is CSARSGTYGYTF. Written as DNA, the CDR3 is TGCAGTGCCAGGTCAGGGACCTATGGCTACACCTTC.